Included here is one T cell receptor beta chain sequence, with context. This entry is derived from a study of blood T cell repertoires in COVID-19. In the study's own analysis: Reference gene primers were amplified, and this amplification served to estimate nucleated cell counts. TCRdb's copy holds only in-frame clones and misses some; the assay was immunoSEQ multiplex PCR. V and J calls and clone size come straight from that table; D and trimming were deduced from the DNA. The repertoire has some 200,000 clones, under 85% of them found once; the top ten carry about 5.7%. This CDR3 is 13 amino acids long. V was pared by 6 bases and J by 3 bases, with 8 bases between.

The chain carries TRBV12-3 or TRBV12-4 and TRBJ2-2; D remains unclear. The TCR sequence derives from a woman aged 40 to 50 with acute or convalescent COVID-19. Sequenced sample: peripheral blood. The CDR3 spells CASRSIDTGELFF. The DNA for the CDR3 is TGTGCCAGCAGATCGATAGACACCGGGGAGCTGTTTTTT.